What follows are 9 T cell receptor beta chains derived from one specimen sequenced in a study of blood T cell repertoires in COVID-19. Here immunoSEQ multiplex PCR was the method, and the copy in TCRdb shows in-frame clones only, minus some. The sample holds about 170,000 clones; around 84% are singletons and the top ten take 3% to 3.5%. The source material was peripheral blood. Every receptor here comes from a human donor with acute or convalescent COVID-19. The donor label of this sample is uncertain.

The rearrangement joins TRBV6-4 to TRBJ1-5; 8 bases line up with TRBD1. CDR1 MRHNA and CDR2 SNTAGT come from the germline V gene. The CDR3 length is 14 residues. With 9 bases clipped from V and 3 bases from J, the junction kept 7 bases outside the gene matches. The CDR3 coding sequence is TGTGCCAGAGAGCGGGACAGGTTCAATCAGCCCCAGCATTTT. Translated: CARERDRFNQPQHF.

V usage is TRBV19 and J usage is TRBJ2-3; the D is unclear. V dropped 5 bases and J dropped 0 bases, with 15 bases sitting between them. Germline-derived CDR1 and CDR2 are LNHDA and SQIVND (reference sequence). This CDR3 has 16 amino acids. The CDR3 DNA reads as TGTGCCAGTAGTCCAACCGCCCGAGCTAGCACAGATACGCAGTATTTT. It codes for CASSPTARASTDTQYF.

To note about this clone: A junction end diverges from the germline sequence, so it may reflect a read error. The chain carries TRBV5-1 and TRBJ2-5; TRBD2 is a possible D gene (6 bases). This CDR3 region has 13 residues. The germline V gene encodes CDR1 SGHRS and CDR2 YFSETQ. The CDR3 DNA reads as TGCGCCAGCAGCGCGGGATACCAGGAGACCCAGTACTTC. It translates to CASSAGYQETQYF.

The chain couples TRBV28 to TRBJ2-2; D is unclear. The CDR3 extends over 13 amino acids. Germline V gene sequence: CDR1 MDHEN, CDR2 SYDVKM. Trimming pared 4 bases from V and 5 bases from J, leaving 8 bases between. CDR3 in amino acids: CASSSPQTGELFF. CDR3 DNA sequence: TGTGCCAGCAGTTCGCCCCAGACCGGGGAGCTGTTTTTT.

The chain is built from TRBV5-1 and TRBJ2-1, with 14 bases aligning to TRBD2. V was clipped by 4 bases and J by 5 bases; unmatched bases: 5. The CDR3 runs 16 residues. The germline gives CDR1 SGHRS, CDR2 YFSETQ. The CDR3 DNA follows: TGCGCCAGCAGCCGACTAGCGGGGGGGCAGGACAATGAGCAGTTCTTC. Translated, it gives CASSRLAGGQDNEQFF.

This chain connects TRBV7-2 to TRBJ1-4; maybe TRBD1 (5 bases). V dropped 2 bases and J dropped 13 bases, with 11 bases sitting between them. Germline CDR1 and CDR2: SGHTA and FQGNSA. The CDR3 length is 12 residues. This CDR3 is CASSLKGLRLFF. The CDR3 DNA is TGTGCCAGCAGCTTAAAGGGGCTCAGACTGTTTTTT.

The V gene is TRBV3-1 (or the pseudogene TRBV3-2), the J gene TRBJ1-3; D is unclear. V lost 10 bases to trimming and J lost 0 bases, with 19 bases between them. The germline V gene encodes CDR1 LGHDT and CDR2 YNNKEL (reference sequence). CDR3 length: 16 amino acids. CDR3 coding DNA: TGTGCCACCTCAAGAATGGCAGGACTCTCTGGAAACACCATATATTTT. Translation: CATSRMAGLSGNTIYF.

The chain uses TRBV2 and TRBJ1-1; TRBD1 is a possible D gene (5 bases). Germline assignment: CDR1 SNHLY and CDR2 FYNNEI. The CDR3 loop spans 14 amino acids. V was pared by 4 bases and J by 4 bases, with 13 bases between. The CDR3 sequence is CASSGGGLGTEAFF. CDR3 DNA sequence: TGTGCCAGCAGTGGCGGGGGGTTGGGCACTGAAGCTTTCTTT.

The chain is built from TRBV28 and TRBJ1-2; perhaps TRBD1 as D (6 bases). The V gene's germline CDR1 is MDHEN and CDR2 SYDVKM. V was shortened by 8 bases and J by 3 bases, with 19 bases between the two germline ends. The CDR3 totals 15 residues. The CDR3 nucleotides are TGTGCCAGCGGAGACCAGGGGATTGGGTACTATGGCTACACCTTC. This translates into CASGDQGIGYYGYTF.